These 9 T cell receptor beta chains were sequenced from one sample in a study of neurological immune-mediated disorders (dated by TCRdb to between 2018 and 2021). Library preparation used 5' RACE. Sequenced using an Illumina HiSeq 2500. TCRdb reprocessed the public reads (quality trimming at Q25 with fastp, clone calling with MiXCR) and kept in-frame beta chains. Duplicate CDR3 protein sequences are folded into a single record with the most common DNA and genes. The sample table contains approximately 50,000 distinct CDR3 sequences; only one count was recorded for 4.5% to 7% of them. The biggest ten clones account for less than 1.5% of the sample. Material: CD4+ T cells from blood. These TCRs come from a woman aged 18-29 years with multiple sclerosis.

This clonotype was seen many times. This chain joins TRBV20-1 and TRBJ1-1, with 8 bases matching TRBD1. V was pared by 2 bases and J by 5 bases, with 16 bases of the junction left unmatched. The CDR3 is made up of 17 amino acids. Germline CDR1 reads DFQATT; CDR2 reads SNEGSKA (reference sequence). CDR3 sequence reads: CSARPKVEDRDFTEAFF. DNA of the CDR3: TGCAGTGCTAGACCTAAAGTGGAGGACAGGGATTTTACTGAAGCTTTCTTT.

This clonotype was recorded at least ten times. The chain carries TRBV20-1 and TRBJ1-2, with a tentative D call TRBD1 (5 bases). This CDR3 spans 15 amino acids. CDR1 DFQATT and CDR2 SNEGSKA come from the germline V gene (reference sequence). V lost 3 bases and J lost 0, with 14 bases in between. The CDR3 sequence: CSASPGLTANYGYTF. The CDR3 region has the DNA TGCAGTGCTAGCCCAGGACTGACAGCTAACTATGGCTACACCTTC.

This clonotype has a count of ten or more. The chain couples TRBV7-3 to TRBJ2-7; maybe TRBD2 (7 bases). Germline V gives CDR1 SGHTA, CDR2 FQGTGA. CDR3 size: 15 residues. V shed 1 base and J shed 6 bases, with 16 bases lying between them. In DNA, the CDR3 is TGTGCCAGCAGCTTAAGGCACAGGGAGGGGAGCGAGCAGTACTTC. Translated: CASSLRHREGSEQYF.

This chain connects TRBV19 to TRBJ2-5, with 9 bases matching TRBD1. V dropped 7 bases and J dropped 4; count of bases not matched to a gene: 4. The CDR3 is 13 amino acids. The V gene's germline CDR1 is LNHDA and CDR2 SQIVND (reference sequence). Here the CDR3 DNA reads TGTGCCAGTACCGCGACAGGGGGAGAGACCCAGTACTTC. Its translation is CASTATGGETQYF.

This clonotype appeared many times. The gene calls are TRBV5-5 and TRBJ2-3; no clear D. Per the germline V gene, CDR1 is SGHKS and CDR2 is YYEKEE (reference sequence). This CDR3 comprises 11 residues. V was clipped by 0 bases and J by 8 bases, with 4 bases between them. For the CDR3, the DNA is TGTGCCAGCAGCTTGGTTGGTACGCAGTATTTT. This sequence encodes CASSLVGTQYF.

This clonotype came up many times. The chain recombines TRBV12-3 or TRBV12-4 with TRBJ1-5; D unclear. The CDR3 consists of 13 residues. The germline V and J ends were trimmed by 3 bases and 7 bases, with 10 bases remaining between them. The CDR3 sequence is CASSFEVTQPQHF. DNA of the CDR3: TGTGCCAGCAGTTTTGAGGTTACCCAGCCCCAGCATTTT.

In its sample, this clonotype was seen many times. J is TRBJ2-3 and V is TRBV7-2; D is possibly TRBD2 (7 bases). The germline V gene encodes CDR1 SGHTA and CDR2 FQGNSA. The CDR3 extends over 17 amino acids. The germline V and J ends were trimmed by 6 bases and 6 bases, with 25 bases remaining between them. CDR3 DNA: TGTGCCAGCAGTTCTAACGCCGGGGGGCGCCGGGAGGATACGCAGTATTTT. This sequence encodes CASSSNAGGRREDTQYF.

The table lists this clonotype with many counts. The CDR3: CASRSRDYGTSEQFF. CDR3 nucleotides: TGTGCCAGCAGGAGCCGGGACTACGGAACAAGTGAGCAGTTCTTC. The V and J genes are TRBV11-2 and TRBJ2-1; 7 nucleotides line up with TRBD2. The CDR3 runs 15 residues. Losses at the gene ends were 6 bases for V and 9 bases for J; bases not matched to a gene: 14. Germline CDR1 SGHAT, CDR2 FQNNGV. The whole variable domain, filled in from reference TRBV11-2 and TRBJ2-1, reads EAGVAQSPRYKIIEKRQSVAFWCNPISGHATLYWYQQILGQGPKLLIQFQNNGVVDDSQLPKDRFSAERLKGVDSTLKIQPAKLEDSAVYLCASRSRDYGTSEQFFGPGTRLTVL.

In its sample, this clonotype was seen many times. This chain connects TRBV16 to TRBJ2-7, with a possible D match to TRBD1 (6 bases). V gave up 1 base and J gave up 1 base, with 14 bases separating them. The germline CDR1 and CDR2 sequences are KGHSY and FQNENV. The CDR3 totals 16 residues. CDR3 sequence reads: CASSQLDSTPSYEQYF. The CDR3 DNA sequence: TGTGCCAGCAGCCAATTGGACAGTACGCCGTCCTACGAGCAGTACTTC.